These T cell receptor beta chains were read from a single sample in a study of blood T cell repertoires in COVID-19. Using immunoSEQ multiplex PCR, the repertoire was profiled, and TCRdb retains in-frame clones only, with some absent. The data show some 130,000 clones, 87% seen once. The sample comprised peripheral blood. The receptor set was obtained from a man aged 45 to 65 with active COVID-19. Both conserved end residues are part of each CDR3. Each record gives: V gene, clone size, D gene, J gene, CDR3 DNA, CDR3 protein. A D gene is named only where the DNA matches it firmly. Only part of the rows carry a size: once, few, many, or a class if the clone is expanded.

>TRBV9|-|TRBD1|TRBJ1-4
TGTGCCAGCAGCGCAACAGGGGGCACTAATGAAAAACTGTTTTTT
CASSATGGTNEKLFF
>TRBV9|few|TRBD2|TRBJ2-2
TGTGCCAGCAGCGTATCTAGCGGGGAATATGGCGGGGAGCTGTTTTTT
CASSVSSGEYGGELFF
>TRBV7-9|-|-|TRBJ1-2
TGTGCCAGCAGCTCCACAGACAGGAACTATGGCTACACCTTC
CASSSTDRNYGYTF
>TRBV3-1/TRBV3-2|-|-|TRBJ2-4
TGTGCCAGCAGCCCCCGGGGGGCCAAAAACATTCAGTACTTC
CASSPRGAKNIQYF
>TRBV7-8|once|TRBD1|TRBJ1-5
TGTGCCAGCAGCTTTGCTCCCGACAGGGCGGCTCAGCCCCAGCATTTT
CASSFAPDRAAQPQHF
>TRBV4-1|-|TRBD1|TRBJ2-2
TGCGCCAGCAGCACGTACAGGGGGCCTAGGAGCACCGGGGAGCTGTTTTTT
CASSTYRGPRSTGELFF
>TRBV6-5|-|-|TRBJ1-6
TGTGCCAGTGGGAGGGCGCGTCCCAATTCACCCCTCCACTTT
CASGRARPNSPLHF
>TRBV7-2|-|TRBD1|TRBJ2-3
TGTGCCAGCAGCCCGAAGGGGGCCAAGGGCACAGATACGCAGTATTTT
CASSPKGAKGTDTQYF
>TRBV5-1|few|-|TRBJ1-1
TGCGCCAGCCACCGGGACTCGAGGAACACTGAAGCTTTCTTT
CASHRDSRNTEAFF
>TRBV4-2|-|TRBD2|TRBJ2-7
TGTGCCAGCAGCCAAGTATGGGGGGGGGACTACGAGCAGTACTTC
CASSQVWGGDYEQYF
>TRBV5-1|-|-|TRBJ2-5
TGCGCCAGCAGCTTGTCCCCCGCGCAGGAGGGGACCCAGTACTTC
CASSLSPAQEGTQYF
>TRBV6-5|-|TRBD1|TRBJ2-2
TGTGCCACCAAAACAGGGGGAAGCACCGGGGAGCTGTTTTTT
CATKTGGSTGELFF
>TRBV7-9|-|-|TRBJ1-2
TGTGCCAGCAGCTTACTAGGGCAGGGCTACTATGGCTACACCTTC
CASSLLGQGYYGYTF
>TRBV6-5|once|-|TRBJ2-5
TGTGCCAGCAGTTACAGGGGATCCCAAGAGACCCAGTACTTC
CASSYRGSQETQYF
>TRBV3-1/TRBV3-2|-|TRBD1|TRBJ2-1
TGTGCCAGCAGCCGACAGGGTCTCAATGAGCAGTTCTTC
CASSRQGLNEQFF
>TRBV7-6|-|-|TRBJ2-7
TGTGCCAGCAGCCCAGCGGGCGGGACAGACACTACCTACGAGCAGTACTTC
CASSPAGGTDTTYEQYF
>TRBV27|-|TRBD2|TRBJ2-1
TGTGCCAGCAGCCAGCGGGGCCGCTACAATGAGCAGTTCTTC
CASSQRGRYNEQFF
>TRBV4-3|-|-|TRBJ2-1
TGCGCCAGCAGCCAAGCGGTCTTGGGGGGAAATGAGCAGTTCTTC
CASSQAVLGGNEQFF
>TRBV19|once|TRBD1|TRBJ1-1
TGTGCCAGTAGCATGACAGGGGCGAGGAACACTGAAGCTTTCTTT
CASSMTGARNTEAFF
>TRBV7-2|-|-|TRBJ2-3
TGTGCCAGCAGCTCCCAGGGTAGCACAGATACGCAGTATTTT
CASSSQGSTDTQYF
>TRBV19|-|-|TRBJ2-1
TGTGCCAGTAGAAACACAGGATCCTACAATGAGCAGTTCTTC
CASRNTGSYNEQFF
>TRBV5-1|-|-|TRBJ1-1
TGCGCCAGCAGCTCCGGGGAGAGCGGGGCTTTCTTT
CASSSGESGAFF
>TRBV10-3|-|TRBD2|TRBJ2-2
TGTGCCTCCACGCCGGGGGGATCCAACACCGGGGAGCTGTTTTTT
CASTPGGSNTGELFF
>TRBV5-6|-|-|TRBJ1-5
TGTGCCAGCAGCTTGGTGGCACGGGGAATAAAGCCCCAGCATTTT
CASSLVARGIKPQHF
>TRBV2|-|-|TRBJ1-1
TGTGCCAGCAGTATGGGCCTGAACACTGAAGCTTTCTTT
CASSMGLNTEAFF
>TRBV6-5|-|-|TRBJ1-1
TGTGCCACTTCGGGACACGAAATGAACACTGAAGCTTTCTTT
CATSGHEMNTEAFF
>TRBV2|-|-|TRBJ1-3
TGTGCCAGCAGCGACAGATTCTCTGGAAACACCATATATTTT
CASSDRFSGNTIYF
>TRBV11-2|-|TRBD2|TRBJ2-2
TGTGCCAGCAGCTTAGATCCCGGGAGGGGCGGGGAGCTGTTTTTT
CASSLDPGRGGELFF
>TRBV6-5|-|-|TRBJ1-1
TGTGCCAGCAGTACAGCGAACACTGAAGCTTTCTTT
CASSTANTEAFF
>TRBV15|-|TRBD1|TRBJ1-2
TGTGCCACCAGCAGGACGACAGGGATGGGCTACACCTTC
CATSRTTGMGYTF
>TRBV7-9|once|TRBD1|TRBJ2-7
TGTGCCAGCAGCCTACGGGGAACAGGGGACGAGCAGTACTTC
CASSLRGTGDEQYF
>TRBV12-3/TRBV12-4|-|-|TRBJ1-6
TGTGCCAGCAGTGGGAGCCCCAATTCACCCCTCCACTTT
CASSGSPNSPLHF
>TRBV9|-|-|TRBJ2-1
TGTGCCAGCAGCGTAGCCGAGAATGAGCAGTTCTTC
CASSVAENEQFF
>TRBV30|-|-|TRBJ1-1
TGTGCCTGGGAACAGAAGAACACTGAAGCTTTCTTT
CAWEQKNTEAFF
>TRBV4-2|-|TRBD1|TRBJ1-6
TGTGCCAGCAGCCGTCAAAGGGACAGGGCCCGCACACCCCTCCACTTT
CASSRQRDRARTPLHF
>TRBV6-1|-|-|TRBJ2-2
TGTGCCAGCAGTGAAGGTTGGGTAAGGGGCCGGTCGGGGGAGCTGTTTTTT
CASSEGWVRGRSGELFF
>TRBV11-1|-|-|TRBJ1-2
TGTGCCAGCACCTTACCCGAGGATCCTTATGGCTACACCTTC
CASTLPEDPYGYTF
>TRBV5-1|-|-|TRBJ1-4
TGCGCCAGCAGCTTGGGAGGGTCTCCTAATGAAAAACTGTTTTTT
CASSLGGSPNEKLFF
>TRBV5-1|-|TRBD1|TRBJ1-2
TGCGCCAGCAGCTTGGCTCCCGGACAGGGAGAATGGTATGGCTACACCTTC
CASSLAPGQGEWYGYTF
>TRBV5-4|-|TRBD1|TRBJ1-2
TGTGCCAGCAGCCCCGGACAGGGTAACTATGGCTACACCTTC
CASSPGQGNYGYTF
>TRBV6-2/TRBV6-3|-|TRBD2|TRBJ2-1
TGTGCCAGCAGTTATACGCGGGGGGAGTACAATGAGCAGTTCTTC
CASSYTRGEYNEQFF
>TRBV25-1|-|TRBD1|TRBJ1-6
TGTGCCAGCAGACGGACAGGGGTTAATTCACCCCTCCACTTT
CASRRTGVNSPLHF
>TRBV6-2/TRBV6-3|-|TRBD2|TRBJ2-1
TGTGCCAGCAGTCACACCCAACGAGCGGGGGCCGGAGTCAATGAGCAGTTCTTC
CASSHTQRAGAGVNEQFF
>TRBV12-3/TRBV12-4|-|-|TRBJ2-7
TGTGCCAGCAGTTTGGCAGGGGTCGAGCAGTACTTC
CASSLAGVEQYF
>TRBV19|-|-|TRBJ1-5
TGTGCCAGTAGTATGGCGGGGACCCAAGGGCCCCAGCATTTT
CASSMAGTQGPQHF
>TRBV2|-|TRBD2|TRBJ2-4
TGTGCCAGCGCCCGCGGACTAGCCCCAAACATTCAGTACTTC
CASARGLAPNIQYF
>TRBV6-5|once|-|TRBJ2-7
TGTGCCAGCAGTCGCTCCGGGTTTTCCTACGAGCAGTACTTC
CASSRSGFSYEQYF
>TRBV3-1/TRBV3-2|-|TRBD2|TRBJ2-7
TGTGCCAGCAGCCAAGGAGCGGGAGGCTCCTACGAGCAGTACTTC
CASSQGAGGSYEQYF
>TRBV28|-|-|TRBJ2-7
TGTGCCAGCAGTAGACAGGCCCCCGGGTCCTACGAGCAGTACTTC
CASSRQAPGSYEQYF
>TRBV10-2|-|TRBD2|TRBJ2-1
TGCGCCAGCAGGGAACAGCCAAGACTAGCGGGGGGAAATGAGCAGTTCTTC
CASREQPRLAGGNEQFF